This passage covers 16 T cell receptor beta chains from one sample sequenced in a study of blood T cell repertoires in COVID-19. Using immunoSEQ multiplex PCR, the repertoire was profiled, and TCRdb retains in-frame clones only, with some absent. The sample carries 40,000 or so clones, around 80% recorded once. The sequenced material came from peripheral blood. The receptors were gathered from a man aged 60 to 69 with COVID-19, enrolled during active disease.

V usage is TRBV27 and J usage is TRBJ1-2; D remains ambiguous. The CDR3 spans 14 residues. V was clipped by 8 bases and J by 4 bases, with 17 bases between them. Looked up from germline, CDR1 is MNHEY and CDR2 is SMNVEV (reference sequence). Here the CDR3 reads CASGNSVPIYGYTF. The CDR3 bases are TGTGCCAGCGGCAATTCCGTACCCATCTATGGCTACACCTTC.

The genes are TRBV12-3 or TRBV12-4 and TRBJ2-5; D unresolved. The CDR3 extends over 13 amino acids. V lost 2 bases and J 1 base, leaving 5 bases between the germline ends. The CDR3 coding sequence is TGTGCCAGCAGTTTAAACGGCCAAGAGACCCAGTACTTC. Its protein is CASSLNGQETQYF.

This clone showed up just a few times. V and J are TRBV7-2 and TRBJ2-6, with D tentatively TRBD2 (5 bases). This CDR3 has 15 residues. Germline CDR1 SGHTA, CDR2 FQGNSA. The V end lost 5 bases, the J end lost 0 bases, and 8 bases lay between the germline ends. CDR3 region: CASSPDYSGANVLTF. Written as DNA, the CDR3 is TGTGCCAGCAGCCCCGACTACTCTGGGGCCAACGTCCTGACTTTC. Full variable domain (remainder filled in from reference TRBV7-2 and TRBJ2-6): GAGVSQSPSNKVTEKGKDVELRCDPISGHTALYWYRQSLGQGLEFLIYFQGNSAPDKSGLPSDRFSAERTGGSVSTLTIQRTQQEDSAVYLCASSPDYSGANVLTFGAGSRLTVL.

This chain joins TRBV18 and TRBJ1-2; 7 bases match TRBD1. Germline CDR1 KGHSH, CDR2 LQKENI. The CDR3 runs 14 residues. Losses at the gene ends were 2 bases for V and 2 bases for J; bases not matched to a gene: 2. DNA of the CDR3: TGTGCCAGCTCACCAGGGACAGACAACTATGGCTACACCTTC. This translates into CASSPGTDNYGYTF.

This clone came up a few times. The chain has TRBV4-3 and TRBJ2-2; a possible D gene is TRBD2 (6 bases). This CDR3 spans 16 amino acids. Deletions cut 0 bases from V and 6 bases from J, with 14 bases between. Germline values: CDR1 LGHNA, CDR2 YSLEER. The CDR3 sequence is CASSQDPAGDSGELFF. In DNA, the CDR3 is TGCGCCAGCAGCCAAGATCCCGCCGGGGACTCCGGGGAGCTGTTTTTT.

The chain couples TRBV6-5 to TRBJ1-2, with TRBD1 identical over 7 bases. This CDR3 spans 15 amino acids. The germline CDR1 and CDR2 sequences are MNHEY and SVGAGI. Trimming at V came to 7 bases and at J to 0 bases, leaving 8 bases not matched to a gene. The CDR3 nucleotides read TGTGCCAGCACCTTCGTGGACAGGCCTAACTATGGCTACACCTTC. Translation: CASTFVDRPNYGYTF.

This chain connects TRBV11-2 to TRBJ1-5; a possible D gene is TRBD1 (6 bases). Between the trimmed V and J ends, which lost 6 bases and 4 bases, there was a span of 10 bases. The CDR3 totals 13 residues. Germline values: CDR1 SGHAT, CDR2 FQNNGV. The DNA for the CDR3 is TGTGCCAGCAGTGTAGGGACAAATCAGCCCCAGCATTTT. Translated: CASSVGTNQPQHF.

This clone has a single count. This rearrangement joins TRBV29-1 to TRBJ1-1; 7 nucleotides agree with TRBD1. This CDR3 has 12 residues. V gave up 8 bases and J gave up 3 bases; unmatched junction bases: 6. The germline V gene encodes CDR1 SQVTM and CDR2 ANQGSEA. CDR3: CSTTGIYTEAFF. In DNA form, the CDR3 reads TGCAGCACGACAGGGATCTACACTGAAGCTTTCTTT.

The V and J genes are TRBV15 and TRBJ2-1; tentative D call: TRBD2 (6 bases). This CDR3 is 15 amino acids long. Per germline, CDR1 LNHNV and CDR2 YYDKDF (reference sequence). Trimming left V 1 base short and J 8 bases short, with 15 bases between. DNA of the CDR3: TGTGCCACCAGCAGAGTGGGACGGGAGAGCGATGAGCAGTTCTTC. It codes for CATSRVGRESDEQFF.

This sequence joins TRBV9 and TRBJ1-2; D is unclear. The CDR3 is 14 amino acids. The germline V gene has CDR1 SGDLS and CDR2 YYNGEE. Trimming removed 4 bases from V and 8 bases from J, with 18 bases in between. The CDR3 here is CASSPDRGLEGYTF. The CDR3 coding sequence is TGTGCCAGCAGCCCTGACCGCGGCCTAGAGGGCTACACCTTC.

In its sample, this clone was seen once. The CDR3 coding sequence is TGTGCCAGCTCTTCCAGGTCCGCGAACACCGGGGAGCTGTTTTTT. As protein: CASSSRSANTGELFF. The V and J genes are TRBV9 and TRBJ2-2; D not certain. Trimming took off 7 bases at V and 0 bases at J, with 13 bases between the two ends. The germline CDR1 and CDR2 sequences are SGDLS and YYNGEE. This CDR3 contains 15 residues.

The chain uses TRBV4-3 and TRBJ1-6, with TRBD1 matching 7 bases. V shed 0 bases, J shed 11 bases, and the junction held 13 bases outside the gene matches. Germline V gene lookup returns CDR1 LGHNA and CDR2 YSLEER. The CDR3 has 17 residues. The CDR3 sequence is CASSQESARAGGPPLHF. CDR3 DNA sequence: TGCGCCAGCAGCCAAGAATCCGCCCGTGCAGGGGGGCCACCCCTCCACTTT.

This clone was seen more than once but under ten times. This chain links TRBV3-1 (or the pseudogene TRBV3-2) with TRBJ2-2; 9 nucleotides agree with TRBD2. CDR1 is LGHDT and CDR2 is YNNKEL in the germline V gene (reference sequence). V shed 0 bases and J 6 bases; nucleotides not matched to a gene: 8. CDR3 length equals 17 residues. The CDR3: CASSQEGSGRIAGELFF. The CDR3 region has the DNA TGTGCCAGCAGCCAAGAAGGCAGCGGGAGGATCGCCGGGGAGCTGTTTTTT.

The chain is built from TRBV11-2 and TRBJ2-7, with D possibly being TRBD2 (5 bases). CDR1 is SGHAT, CDR2 FQNNGV, per germline. Trimming stripped 1 base from V and 2 bases from J, with 9 bases between. This CDR3 is built from 14 residues. The CDR3 DNA is TGTGCCAGCAGCTTAGGGCTCGGGACCTACGAGCAGTACTTC. Its translation is CASSLGLGTYEQYF.

V is TRBV7-2 and J is TRBJ1-2; 7 bases match TRBD1. Looked up from germline, CDR1 is SGHTA and CDR2 is FQGNSA. The CDR3 sequence is 13 residues long. The V gene end was trimmed by 6 bases and the J gene end by 7 bases; junction bases not matched to a gene: 8. CDR3 sequence reads: CASSLTGKSGYTF. CDR3 nucleotide sequence: TGTGCCAGCAGTCTGACAGGGAAGTCTGGCTACACCTTC.

This chain uses TRBV2 with TRBJ1-4, with D perhaps TRBD1 (5 bases). This CDR3 contains 14 residues. Germline CDR1 reads SNHLY; CDR2 reads FYNNEI. Deletions cut 6 bases from V and 8 bases from J, with 16 bases between. CDR3 in DNA: TGTGCCAGCAGGGGGCGGATCCCCGGGGAAAAACTGTTTTTT. Its protein product is CASRGRIPGEKLFF.